This T cell receptor (beta chain) is drawn from a study of blood T cell repertoires in COVID-19. Study in general: The study drew acute and convalescent COVID-19 samples from the United States, Italy and Spain. PBMCs, B-cell-depleted T cells, or T cells provided the cDNA or gDNA that made up the material.

Trimming shortened V by 3 bases and J by 1 base, and 7 bases separated the two germline ends. The CDR3 totals 13 residues. Germline V gene lookup returns CDR1 MNHNY and CDR2 SVGAGI (reference sequence). Under the authors' procedure: The assay estimated nucleated cells by amplifying reference gene primers. This table comes from immunoSEQ multiplex PCR, and its TCRdb copy is limited to in-frame clones, with some not included. Clonal size and the V and J genes are those of that table, whereas D and trimming came from the DNA. The data contain a few hundred thousand clones, around 83% of them singletons.

The sequenced material came from peripheral blood. The receptor comes from a human donor in a cohort sampled during active COVID-19. The chain uses TRBV6-6 and TRBJ2-7; TRBD1 might be the D (6 bases). Here the CDR3 DNA reads TGTGCCAGCAGTTATGGGACATCCTACGAGCAGTACTTC. Protein sequence: CASSYGTSYEQYF.